One and the same sample provided the 16 T cell receptor beta chains below, sequenced in a study of T-cell memory formation after mild COVID-19. TCRdb reprocessed the 5' RACE reads with MiXCR, giving one entry per CDR3 protein. The profile covers roughly 400,000 distinct CDR3 sequences, with more than 20% appearing a single time and around 8.8% taken by the ten largest. The sequenced sample was PBMCs or a T cell subset sorted from them (not recorded which). The source is an adult woman who had mild COVID-19 (a few samples of this study predate the infection). Cell type and time point are not known.

The chain joins TRBV15 to TRBJ2-7, with a tentative D call TRBD1 (5 bases). CDR1 and CDR2 from the germline V gene are LNHNV and YYDKDF (reference sequence). V lost 3 bases and J 3 bases, leaving 15 bases between the germline ends. The CDR3 spans 15 residues. As DNA, the CDR3 is TGTGCCACCAGCAGTTCCTCTGGCAGGGACTACGAGCAGTACTTC. Translated, it gives CATSSSSGRDYEQYF. The entire variable domain, with the rest obtained from reference TRBV15 and TRBJ2-7, is as follows: DAMVIQNPRYQVTQFGKPVTLSCSQTLNHNVMYWYQQKSSQAPKLLFHYYDKDFNNEADTPDNFQSRRPNTSFCFLDIRSPGLGDTAMYLCATSSSSGRDYEQYFGPGTRLTVT.

This rearrangement joins TRBV4-1 to TRBJ2-4; 9 bases align to TRBD2. This CDR3 has 16 amino acids. Losses at the gene ends were 1 base for V and 6 bases for J; bases not matched to a gene: 7. CDR1 is MGHRA, CDR2 YSYEKL, per germline. CDR3 sequence reads: CASSQGRLAGTNIQYF. As DNA, the CDR3 is TGCGCCAGCAGCCAAGGTCGGCTAGCGGGGACAAACATTCAGTACTTC.

The V call is TRBV7-8, the J call TRBJ2-5, with D possibly being TRBD1 (6 bases). This CDR3 region has 12 residues. Germline V lookup: CDR1 SGHVS, CDR2 FQNEAQ. V lost 3 bases and J lost 13, with 15 bases in between. In nucleotides, the CDR3 is TGTGCCAGCAGCTTGTTACAGGGCCAGCCGTACTTC. As protein: CASSLLQGQPYF. Complete variable domain (other parts from reference TRBV7-8 and TRBJ2-5): GAGVSQSPRYKVAKRGQDVALRCDPISGHVSLFWYQQALGQGPEFLTYFQNEAQLDKSGLPSDRFFAERPEGSVSTLKIQRTQQEDSAVYLCASSLLQGQPYFGPGTRLLVL.

CDR3 DNA sequence: TGTGCCAGCAGCACCCGGCAGGTCTACGAGCAGTACTTC. Translation: CASSTRQVYEQYF. V usage is TRBV7-8 and J usage is TRBJ2-7, with unresolved D. The CDR3 has 13 amino acids. V was cut by 5 bases and J by 3 bases, with 11 bases left in between. Germline CDR1 is SGHVS and CDR2 is FQNEAQ. Full variable domain (remainder filled in from reference TRBV7-8 and TRBJ2-7): GAGVSQSPRYKVAKRGQDVALRCDPISGHVSLFWYQQALGQGPEFLTYFQNEAQLDKSGLPSDRFFAERPEGSVSTLKIQRTQQEDSAVYLCASSTRQVYEQYFGPGTRLTVT.

The chain links TRBV24-1 to TRBJ2-7; 7 bases are shared with TRBD1. The germline CDR1 and CDR2 sequences are KGHDR and SFDVKD. J lost 0 bases, V lost 10 bases, and 11 bases had no gene match. The CDR3 covers 15 residues. The DNA for the CDR3 is TGTGCCACTTCTCCTTCGAGGGGGCGCTCCTACGAGCAGTACTTC. Its translation: CATSPSRGRSYEQYF.

In this sample, this clonotype turned up many times. The V gene is TRBV20-1, the J gene TRBJ2-7; TRBD1 matches at 9 bases. Germline assignment: CDR1 DFQATT and CDR2 SNEGSKA (reference sequence). CDR3 size: 13 residues. V lost 7 bases and J lost 3; bases outside the gene matches: 7. The CDR3 bases are TGCAGTGTTAGGGGGGGACAGGGCTACGAGCAGTACTTC. It yields the protein CSVRGGQGYEQYF.

The V gene is TRBV7-9, the J gene TRBJ2-1; possibly TRBD1 or TRBD2 for D (5 bases each). The V gene lost 4 bases and the J gene lost 6 bases, with 19 bases spanning the gap. CDR1 is SEHNR, CDR2 FQNEAQ, per germline (reference sequence). The CDR3 length is 16 residues. The CDR3 DNA reads as TGTGCCAGCAGCTCCCTGGGACCTCCCCCGGGCAATGAGCAGTTCTTC. Its translation: CASSSLGPPPGNEQFF.

This clonotype was recorded a few times. The rearrangement joins TRBV7-9 to TRBJ1-1; D not resolved. V lost 5 bases and J lost 4, with 14 bases in between. Germline values: CDR1 SEHNR, CDR2 FQNEAQ (reference sequence). CDR3 length: 14 amino acids. The DNA for the CDR3 is TGTGCCAGCAGCCCCCAGATGGGAGGCACTGAAGCTTTCTTT. Its translation is CASSPQMGGTEAFF.

The sample holds one count of this clonotype. CDR3 nucleotide sequence: TGTGCCGTGGAGGCTAACTATGGCTACACCTTC. This codes for CAVEANYGYTF. The chain couples TRBV24-1 to TRBJ1-2; unclear D gene. Germline V gene lookup returns CDR1 KGHDR and CDR2 SFDVKD. Trimming took 12 bases from V and 0 from J, leaving 7 bases between them. The CDR3 is 11 amino acids.

This chain connects TRBV7-2 to TRBJ2-2; D not certain. CDR1 and CDR2 (germline): SGHTA, FQGNSA. The CDR3 has 16 amino acids. V lost 4 bases and J lost 3, with 15 bases in between. Written as DNA, the CDR3 is TGTGCCAGCAGCTCCGCTGACAATTTTTACACCGGGGAGCTGTTTTTT. It yields the protein CASSSADNFYTGELFF.

This sequence joins TRBV5-5 and TRBJ1-1, with 7 bases matching TRBD1. Losses at the gene ends were 2 bases for V and 8 bases for J; bases not matched to a gene: 15. Germline V gene lookup returns CDR1 SGHKS and CDR2 YYEKEE (reference sequence). The CDR3 is 16 amino acids. The CDR3 DNA reads as TGTGCCAGCAGCTTCAACTCAGAAGCAGGGGACAGAGAAGCTTTCTTT. The encoded protein is CASSFNSEAGDREAFF.

This clonotype was picked up many times. CDR3 nucleotides: TGTGCCAGCAGCTTCGCCCCGGGGCCACAATACGAGCAGTACTTC. This codes for CASSFAPGPQYEQYF. The chain uses TRBV11-2 and TRBJ2-7, with D possibly called TRBD1 or TRBD2 (5 bases each). In germline, CDR1 is SGHAT, CDR2 FQNNGV. The V and J ends lost 3 bases and 4 bases respectively, with 16 bases between them. The CDR3 loop spans 15 amino acids.

This clonotype came up many times. This CDR3 is CSADQYRSLNEQYF. The CDR3, as DNA: TGCAGTGCTGACCAGTACAGGAGCCTAAACGAGCAGTACTTC. The V gene is TRBV20-1, the J gene TRBJ2-7; the D gene is possibly TRBD1 (5 bases). V was clipped by 5 bases and J by 5 bases, with 19 bases between them. The CDR3 is made up of 14 amino acids. Looked up from germline, CDR1 is DFQATT and CDR2 is SNEGSKA (reference sequence).

There are a few counts of this clonotype. The chain couples TRBV5-6 to TRBJ1-1; D unresolved. The CDR3 covers 14 residues. Germline CDR1 reads SGHDT; CDR2 reads YYEEEE. V was clipped by 8 bases and J by 7 bases, with 21 bases between them. The CDR3 sequence: CASTPRPKSGEAFF. The DNA for the CDR3 is TGTGCCAGTACCCCTAGGCCCAAATCCGGTGAAGCTTTCTTT.

J is TRBJ2-2 and V is TRBV7-9; weak D call: TRBD2 (5 bases). The length of the CDR3 is 13 residues. CDR1 is SEHNR and CDR2 is FQNEAQ in the germline V gene (reference sequence). V was shortened by 5 bases and J by 7 bases, with 11 bases between the two germline ends. The CDR3 loop is CASSAPGVGELFF. The CDR3 bases are TGTGCCAGCAGCGCGCCCGGGGTCGGGGAGCTGTTTTTT.

This clonotype has a handful of counts. The chain joins TRBV6-2 or TRBV6-3 to TRBJ2-5; 7 nucleotides align to TRBD2. Germline CDR1 is MNHEY and CDR2 is SVGEGT. Trimming removed 4 bases from V and 5 bases from J; junction bases left unmatched: 7. This CDR3 spans 14 amino acids. The CDR3: CASSLTSIAETQYF. CDR3 in DNA: TGTGCCAGCAGTTTGACTAGCATAGCCGAGACCCAGTACTTC.